This record looks at one T cell receptor beta chain sequence and its context. The antigen remains unidentified. Using immunoSEQ multiplex PCR, the repertoire was profiled, and TCRdb retains in-frame clones only, with some absent. In the table there are about 120,000 clones, 92% of which are singletons. The entry originates in a study of T cell responses to AZD1222 COVID-19 vaccine. General observations from the study: Females outnumbered males among donors, who were mostly white British; clonal diversity was possibly underestimated. A rise in Spike-specific TCR breadth and depth followed two AZD1222 doses. CD4 TCRs linked to vaccination spanned spike, dominating at 160-218 and 743-854.

This clonotype was sampled from an adult in good health. Specimen: peripheral blood, collected on day 0 of AZD1222 vaccination.

CDR3 sequence (DNA): TGTGCCAGCAGCTTGAGGTTTGGGAATGAAAAACTGTTTTTT. Amino acid sequence: CASSLRFGNEKLFF. This chain uses TRBV5-8 with TRBJ1-4; D is uncertain. The CDR3 is 14 residues long. The V gene lost 1 base and the J gene lost 5 bases, with 9 bases spanning the gap. The germline V gene has CDR1 SGHTS and CDR2 YDEGEE.